A selection of T cell receptor beta chains follows, all from one sample in a study of T cell repertoires in cytomegalovirus infection. Their cognate antigens are unknown. TCRdb ran MiXCR on the reads and lists one entry per CDR3 protein. The sample has some 560,000 distinct CDR3 sequences, over 35% seen once. The sample was cultured PBMCs, taken from culture after CMV antigen stimulation. The receptors were sampled from a human donor in good health (CMV status not recorded). Some clones in this sample may be carry-over from other donors' samples. CDR3s include the opening cysteine and the closing phenylalanine or tryptophan. D genes are given only for firm matches. Clone sizes are given selectively: once, few, many, or a class where the clone is expanded.

j_gene | v_gene | abundance | d_gene | CDR3aa | CDR3nt
TRBJ2-5 | TRBV20-1 | few | NA | CSARPDLGLGQETQYF | TGCAGTGCTAGACCCGACCTCGGACTGGGGCAAGAGACCCAGTACTTC
TRBJ2-7 | TRBV19 | few | NA | CASTRGVGPYEQYF | TGTGCCAGTACCCGAGGGGTTGGACCCTACGAGCAGTACTTC
TRBJ2-7 | TRBV20-1 | NA | TRBD2 | CSARLGGGYEQYF | TGCAGTGCTAGGTTGGGCGGGGGTTACGAGCAGTACTTC
TRBJ1-2 | TRBV28 | many | NA | CASSPLNYGYTF | TGTGCCAGCAGCCCCCTTAACTATGGCTACACCTTC
TRBJ1-1 | TRBV28 | NA | NA | CASSLRRGGALVPNTEAFF | TGTGCCAGCAGTTTGAGGAGGGGGGGAGCGCTCGTGCCGAACACTGAAGCTTTCTTT
TRBJ2-1 | TRBV7-2 | many | NA | CASSLVGEWQFF | TGTGCCAGCAGCTTAGTGGGGGAGTGGCAGTTCTTC
TRBJ2-1 | TRBV11-2 | few | NA | CASSLGPFGEQFF | TGTGCCAGCAGCTTAGGTCCCTTTGGGGAGCAGTTCTTC
TRBJ2-3 | TRBV5-4 | many | NA | CASSLRGVDTQYF | TGTGCCAGCAGCCTCAGAGGGGTAGATACGCAGTATTTT
TRBJ1-6 | TRBV6-6 | NA | NA | CASSPQPLSGSPLHF | TGTGCCAGCAGTCCTCAGCCCTTAAGCGGTTCACCCCTCCACTTT
TRBJ1-6 | TRBV7-6 | NA | NA | CASSLEVGNSPLHF | TGTGCCAGCAGCTTAGAGGTCGGCAATTCACCCCTCCACTTT
TRBJ2-1 | TRBV20-1 | NA | NA | CSADEDLDTDNEQFF | TGCAGTGCCGATGAAGATTTAGACACAGACAATGAGCAGTTCTTC
TRBJ2-7 | TRBV7-2 | few | TRBD1 | CASSMTGAFYEQYF | TGTGCCAGCAGCATGACAGGGGCCTTCTACGAGCAGTACTTC
TRBJ1-1 | TRBV10-3 | NA | TRBD1 | CATWDSRNTEAFF | TGTGCCACCTGGGACAGCCGAAACACTGAAGCTTTCTTT
TRBJ2-5 | TRBV4-2 | NA | NA | CASSQDGTGAEETQYF | TGTGCCAGCAGCCAAGATGGGACGGGGGCCGAAGAGACCCAGTACTTC
TRBJ2-3 | TRBV7-2 | many | TRBD2 | CASSYSGLAAPGADTQYF | TGTGCCAGCAGCTACTCGGGACTAGCGGCTCCGGGGGCAGATACGCAGTATTTT
TRBJ2-5 | TRBV11-1 | few | NA | CASSRDRPQETQYF | TGTGCCAGCAGCCGCGACAGACCCCAAGAGACCCAGTACTTC
TRBJ1-2 | TRBV7-2 | few | TRBD1 | CASSSPGGFYGYTF | TGTGCCAGCAGCTCCCCAGGGGGCTTCTATGGCTACACCTTC
TRBJ1-6 | TRBV6-6 | NA | NA | CASSRDDPSSYNSPLHF | TGTGCCAGCAGCCGGGATGACCCTAGCTCCTATAATTCACCCCTCCACTTT
TRBJ2-5 | TRBV7-6 | NA | NA | CASSLDAATVKTQYF | TGTGCCAGCAGCTTAGATGCTGCGACAGTAAAGACCCAGTACTTC
TRBJ2-1 | TRBV12-3/TRBV12-4 | NA | TRBD2 | CASSLRTSRSSYNEQFF | TGTGCCAGCAGTCTACGGACTAGCAGGAGCTCCTACAATGAGCAGTTCTTC
TRBJ2-7 | TRBV13 | NA | TRBD1 | CASSWQGANYEQYF | TGTGCCAGCAGCTGGCAGGGGGCGAACTACGAGCAGTACTTC
TRBJ1-5 | TRBV4-1 | NA | NA | CASSGPLGGPQHF | TGCGCCAGCAGCGGACCCCTAGGAGGGCCCCAGCATTTT